One sample yielded the 27 T cell receptor beta chains listed below, sequenced in a study of T cell responses to AZD1222 COVID-19 vaccine. Assay: immunoSEQ multiplex PCR; the TCRdb copy retains only in-frame clones and omits some. The sample holds roughly 25,000 clones; approximately 90% are singletons and the top ten take 6.5% to 10%. Sample: peripheral blood, taken 28 days after the second AZD1222 dose. These receptors originate from an adult who received the AZD1222 COVID-19 vaccine.

The V gene is TRBV28, the J gene TRBJ1-4, with D perhaps matching TRBD1 (5 bases). V was shortened by 3 bases and J by 11 bases, with 13 bases between the two germline ends. Germline V lookup: CDR1 MDHEN, CDR2 SYDVKM. The CDR3 has 13 amino acids. CDR3 bases: TGTGCCAGCAGTTTGGGGACTTTAGAGAAACTGTTTTTT. Translation gives CASSLGTLEKLFF. Drawing the rest from reference TRBV28 and TRBJ1-4, the complete variable domain is DVKVTQSSRYLVKRTGEKVFLECVQDMDHENMFWYRQDPGLGLRLIYFSYDVKMKEKGDIPEGYSVSREKKERFSLILESASTNQTSMYLCASSLGTLEKLFFGSGTQLSVL.

This clone was seen only once. The chain links TRBV11-2 to TRBJ2-1, with 7 nucleotides matching TRBD1. V shed 3 bases, J shed 5 bases, and the junction held 7 bases outside the gene matches. Germline-derived CDR1 and CDR2 are SGHAT and FQNNGV. This CDR3 contains 15 residues. The CDR3 region has the DNA TGTGCCAGCAGCTTGTTACCAGGGGGACACAATGAGCAGTTCTTC. Translating it yields CASSLLPGGHNEQFF. The entire variable domain, with the rest obtained from reference TRBV11-2 and TRBJ2-1, is as follows: EAGVAQSPRYKIIEKRQSVAFWCNPISGHATLYWYQQILGQGPKLLIQFQNNGVVDDSQLPKDRFSAERLKGVDSTLKIQPAKLEDSAVYLCASSLLPGGHNEQFFGPGTRLTVL.

The CDR3: CASSVGTGTYEQYF. Written as DNA, the CDR3 is TGTGCCAGCAGTGTTGGGACAGGGACCTACGAGCAGTACTTC. This chain uses TRBV2 with TRBJ2-7; 9 bases fit TRBD1. Germline CDR1 and CDR2: SNHLY and FYNNEI. This CDR3 is built from 14 residues. V lost 4 bases, J lost 2 bases, and 3 bases stayed unmatched.

The rearrangement links TRBV30 to TRBJ1-5; D is possibly TRBD1 (5 bases). Trimming removed 5 bases from V and 7 bases from J, with 15 bases in between. Germline V CDR1 and CDR2: GTSNPN, SVGIG (reference sequence). The CDR3 has 13 amino acids. The CDR3 region has the DNA TGTGCCTGGTCTCGGGGCTCTTTGCAGCCCCAGCATTTT. This translates into CAWSRGSLQPQHF.

The V call is TRBV9, the J call TRBJ1-2, with 8 bases identical to TRBD1. Trimming cost V 3 bases and J 3 bases; bases outside gene matches: 10. Looked up from germline, CDR1 is SGDLS and CDR2 is YYNGEE. The CDR3 is 16 amino acids. The CDR3 is CASSAEIRQGYYGYTF. The CDR3 nucleotides read TGTGCCAGCAGCGCTGAAATACGACAGGGGTACTATGGCTACACCTTC. The complete variable domain, with remaining parts taken from reference TRBV9 and TRBJ1-2, reads DSGVTQTPKHLITATGQRVTLRCSPRSGDLSVYWYQQSLDQGLQFLIQYYNGEERAKGNILERFSAQQFPDLHSELNLSSLELGDSALYFCASSAEIRQGYYGYTFGSGTRLTVV.

V and J are TRBV28 and TRBJ2-5; TRBD1 aligns across 7 bases. The CDR3 sequence is 15 residues long. Germline-derived CDR1 and CDR2 are MDHEN and SYDVKM. V was clipped by 5 bases and J by 3 bases; unmatched bases: 9. The CDR3 sequence is CASSAGGTAKETQYF. The CDR3 nucleotides read TGTGCCAGCAGTGCTGGTGGGACAGCAAAAGAGACCCAGTACTTC.

The chain joins TRBV29-1 to TRBJ2-1, with no clear D. The germline V gene has CDR1 SQVTM and CDR2 ANQGSEA. The CDR3 loop spans 16 amino acids. V lost 1 base and J 0 bases, leaving 13 bases between the germline ends. The CDR3 DNA reads as TGCAGCGTTGAAGGCCACATGCGGAGCTCCTACAATGAGCAGTTCTTC. Its protein product is CSVEGHMRSSYNEQFF.

The chain carries TRBV10-3 and TRBJ2-1, with D perhaps matching TRBD1 or TRBD2 (5 bases each). Germline values: CDR1 ENHRY, CDR2 SYGVKD. The CDR3 is made up of 14 amino acids. Trimming removed 4 bases at V and 8 bases at J, with 15 bases between. The CDR3 DNA sequence: TGTGCCATCAGTGCCGGGGACCATCCCGATGAGCAGTTCTTC. It translates to CAISAGDHPDEQFF.

The chain couples TRBV5-1 to TRBJ1-1; 7 positions match TRBD1. This CDR3 has 15 residues. The germline gives CDR1 SGHRS, CDR2 YFSETQ. The J segment lost 2 bases and the V segment lost 0 bases, leaving 4 bases of the junction unmatched. As DNA, the CDR3 is TGCGCCAGCAGCTTGGGGACAGGAGGAAACACTGAAGCTTTCTTT. Its translation: CASSLGTGGNTEAFF.

The chain has TRBV2 and TRBJ1-2, with 7 bases that match TRBD1. Per the germline V gene, CDR1 is SNHLY and CDR2 is FYNNEI. This CDR3 region has 13 residues. After removal of 4 bases from V and 4 bases from J, the junction contained 3 bases not matched to a gene. The CDR3 reads CASSANRGYGYTF. The CDR3 region has the DNA TGTGCCAGCAGTGCTAACAGGGGCTATGGCTACACCTTC.

The chain uses TRBV2 and TRBJ2-1, with a tentative D call TRBD1 (6 bases). Trimming cost V 5 bases and J 6 bases, with 14 bases left between them. Germline loops: CDR1 SNHLY, CDR2 FYNNEI. The CDR3 sequence is 14 residues long. The CDR3: CASSTGWRGNEQFF. The CDR3 nucleotides are TGTGCCAGCAGTACAGGGTGGCGCGGCAATGAGCAGTTCTTC.

Here the CDR3 reads CATSATGAGDTQYF. CDR3 sequence (DNA): TGTGCCACCAGTGCCACCGGGGCTGGAGATACGCAGTATTTT. The chain couples TRBV24-1 to TRBJ2-3, with D possibly being TRBD1 or TRBD2 (5 bases each). The length of the CDR3 is 14 residues. Between the trimmed V and J ends, which lost 5 bases and 5 bases, there was a span of 13 bases. Germline CDR1 reads KGHDR; CDR2 reads SFDVKD.

The V gene is TRBV14, the J gene TRBJ1-4, with 8 positions matching TRBD1. This CDR3 contains 16 residues. J gave up 6 bases and V 1 base, and 7 bases lay outside the gene matches. Germline assignment: CDR1 SGHDN and CDR2 FVKESK. DNA for the CDR3: TGTGCCAGCAGCCAAGGAGACAGGGGCAGTCATGAAAAACTGTTTTTT. This sequence encodes CASSQGDRGSHEKLFF.

The J gene is TRBJ1-5, the V gene TRBV2; D is ambiguous. V shed 3 bases and J shed 0 bases, with 0 bases lying between them. Germline CDR1 reads SNHLY; CDR2 reads FYNNEI. The CDR3 is made up of 12 amino acids. The CDR3 DNA is TGTGCCAGCAGTGATAGCAATCAGCCCCAGCATTTT. Translated, it gives CASSDSNQPQHF. The variable domain in full, with the rest retrieved from reference TRBV2 and TRBJ1-5, is EPEVTQTPSHQVTQMGQEVILRCVPISNHLYFYWYRQILGQKVEFLVSFYNNEISEKSEIFDDQFSVERPDGSNFTLKIRSTKLEDSAMYFCASSDSNQPQHFGDGTRLSIL.

This chain links TRBV7-9 with TRBJ1-3; D might be TRBD1 (5 bases). The length of the CDR3 is 16 residues. From germline, CDR1 is SEHNR and CDR2 FQNEAQ (reference sequence). The germline V and J ends were trimmed by 1 base and 0 bases, with 10 bases remaining between them. The chain's CDR3 is CASSLELGDSGNTIYF. The CDR3 nucleotides read TGTGCCAGCAGCTTAGAGTTAGGGGACTCTGGAAACACCATATATTTT.

The J gene is TRBJ1-3, the V gene TRBV21-1. TRBV21-1 is given as a pseudogene. The CDR3 sequence is 18 residues long. CDR3 in amino acids: CASSHNWEGGPHRNTIYF. CDR3 in DNA: TGTGCCAGCAGCCACAATTGGGAGGGAGGGCCCCACCGAAACACCATATATTTT.

The chain joins TRBV24-1 to TRBJ2-1; 7 bases are a match to TRBD1. The CDR3 has 17 residues. The junction had 8 bases not matched to a gene; V was cut back by 4 bases and J by 0 bases. Germline values: CDR1 KGHDR, CDR2 SFDVKD. The CDR3 here is CATSDAGTGVSYNEQFF. The CDR3, as DNA: TGTGCCACCAGTGACGCAGGAACAGGGGTCTCCTACAATGAGCAGTTCTTC.

The J gene is TRBJ1-1, the V gene TRBV30; a possible D gene is TRBD1 (5 bases). Germline V lookup: CDR1 GTSNPN, CDR2 SVGIG (reference sequence). V was trimmed by 3 bases and J by 7 bases, leaving 9 bases between them. There are 11 residues in the CDR3. The CDR3 spells CAWSSGGEAFF. The CDR3 DNA reads as TGTGCCTGGAGCTCGGGGGGTGAAGCTTTCTTT.

The chain recombines TRBV9 with TRBJ2-7; 11 bases are shared with TRBD2. Germline V gene data show CDR1 as SGDLS and CDR2 as YYNGEE. The CDR3 has 14 residues. J gave up 5 bases and V 4 bases, and 5 bases lay outside the gene matches. The CDR3 here is CASSLIAGGDEQYF. The CDR3 DNA is TGTGCCAGCAGCTTAATAGCGGGAGGGGACGAGCAGTACTTC.

The chain carries TRBV15 and TRBJ1-5; D not resolved. Germline V CDR1 and CDR2: LNHNV, YYDKDF (reference sequence). Trimming took 0 bases from V and 6 from J, leaving 18 bases between them. The CDR3 is 17 residues long. The chain's CDR3 is CATSREGTWGEGQPQHF. The CDR3 nucleotides are TGTGCCACCAGCAGAGAGGGAACTTGGGGAGAGGGTCAGCCCCAGCATTTT.

This clone showed up just a few times. The chain has TRBV21-1 and TRBJ2-2; TRBD2 is taken as the D call from the table, unchecked against the DNA. TRBV21-1 is a pseudogene. CDR3 length: 15 amino acids. The CDR3 loop reads CASSKGLAGYLELFF. The CDR3 DNA sequence: TGTGCCAGCAGCAAGGGACTAGCGGGATACTTGGAGCTGTTTTTT.

This chain joins TRBV10-3 and TRBJ1-6; a possible D gene is TRBD1 (5 bases). Germline V gene data show CDR1 as ENHRY and CDR2 as SYGVKD. The V end was cut by 2 bases, the J end by 10 bases, with 12 bases between. This CDR3 contains 14 residues. CDR3 sequence (DNA): TGTGCCATCAGTGAGACAGGTGCGGCGTCACCCCTCCACTTT. It codes for CAISETGAASPLHF.

This clone turned up a few times. The V and J genes are TRBV27 and TRBJ2-1, with 8 bases aligning to TRBD2. After removal of 6 bases from V and 5 bases from J, the junction contained 9 bases not matched to a gene. CDR1 is MNHEY and CDR2 is SMNVEV in the germline V gene (reference sequence). CDR3 length: 15 residues. The CDR3 nucleotides are TGTGCCAGCAGGGAAAAGCGGGAGCTTAACAATGAGCAGTTCTTC. Translation gives CASREKRELNNEQFF.

This chain uses TRBV7-3 with TRBJ2-6; D is unresolved. The CDR3 extends over 17 amino acids. Per the germline V gene, CDR1 is SGHTA and CDR2 is FQGTGA. The V end was cut by 1 base, the J end by 1 base, with 11 bases between. The CDR3 loop is CASSLRGSRSGANVLTF. The CDR3, as DNA: TGTGCCAGCAGCTTAAGAGGCTCCCGTTCTGGGGCCAACGTCCTGACTTTC. The entire variable domain, with the rest obtained from reference TRBV7-3 and TRBJ2-6, is as follows: GAGVSQTPSNKVTEKGKYVELRCDPISGHTALYWYRQSLGQGPEFLIYFQGTGAADDSGLPNDRFFAVRPEGSVSTLKIQRTERGDSAVYLCASSLRGSRSGANVLTFGAGSRLTVL.

This clone has more than one count but fewer than ten. The chain employs TRBV19 and TRBJ1-5; D gene uncertain. In germline, CDR1 is LNHDA, CDR2 SQIVND (reference sequence). The CDR3 extends over 15 amino acids. V was shortened by 3 bases and J by 5 bases, with 14 bases between the two germline ends. CDR3 protein: CASSMAPLWDQPQHF. CDR3 nucleotide sequence: TGTGCCAGTAGTATGGCCCCACTGTGGGATCAGCCCCAGCATTTT.

This clone was found a few times. The chain has TRBV7-8 and TRBJ2-7; D is possibly TRBD1 or TRBD2 (6 bases each). From germline, CDR1 is SGHVS and CDR2 FQNEAQ. The V gene lost 4 bases and the J gene lost 0 bases, with 13 bases spanning the gap. This CDR3 has 15 amino acids. The CDR3 DNA reads as TGTGCCAGCAGCTCCCCCGGGGGCAGCTCCTACGAGCAGTACTTC. It encodes CASSSPGGSSYEQYF.

The chain joins TRBV12-3 or TRBV12-4 to TRBJ1-1; D uncertain. This CDR3 spans 11 amino acids. With 8 bases removed from V and 0 bases from J, the gap between germline ends came to 4 bases. The chain's CDR3 is CASRMNTEAFF. CDR3 sequence (DNA): TGTGCCAGCCGTATGAACACTGAAGCTTTCTTT.